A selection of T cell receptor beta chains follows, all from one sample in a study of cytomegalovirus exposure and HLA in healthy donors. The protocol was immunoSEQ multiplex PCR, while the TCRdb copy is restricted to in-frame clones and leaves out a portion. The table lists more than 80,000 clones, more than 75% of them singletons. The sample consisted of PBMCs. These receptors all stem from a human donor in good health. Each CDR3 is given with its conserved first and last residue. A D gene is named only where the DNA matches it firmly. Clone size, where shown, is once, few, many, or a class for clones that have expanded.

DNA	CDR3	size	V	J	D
TGCGCCAGCAGCCGAGACAGGGGCGCGGATTCACCCCTCCACTTT	CASSRDRGADSPLHF	.	TRBV5-1	TRBJ1-6	TRBD1
TGTGCCAGCAGAAAGCCTGACAACCCCTACGAGCAGTACTTC	CASRKPDNPYEQYF	few	TRBV6-6	TRBJ2-7	.
TGTGCCAGCAGGGTGACTAGCGGGGGGGGCACAGATACGCAGTATTTT	CASRVTSGGGTDTQYF	.	TRBV2	TRBJ2-3	TRBD2
TGTGCCAGCAGCTTATATTCAGGGGCATTCGAAGCTTTCTTT	CASSLYSGAFEAFF	.	TRBV7-8	TRBJ1-1	.
TGCGCCAGCAGTGACGGGGGGGAAAGCGGGGAGCTGTTTTTT	CASSDGGESGELFF	.	TRBV10-1	TRBJ2-2	TRBD2
TGCAGCGTTTCGACAGGACAAGAGACCCAGTACTTC	CSVSTGQETQYF	few	TRBV29-1	TRBJ2-5	.
TGCGCCAGCAGCCAAGTTTCACAGTCTTTCTACGAGCAGTACTTC	CASSQVSQSFYEQYF	few	TRBV4-1	TRBJ2-7	.
TGCGCCAGCAGCCAAGGCGGTTTAGCCAAAAACATTCAGTACTTC	CASSQGGLAKNIQYF	.	TRBV4-3	TRBJ2-4	.
TGTGCCAGCAGCTCAGGGTACACTGAAGCTTTCTTT	CASSSGYTEAFF	few	TRBV6-5	TRBJ1-1	.
TGTGCCAGCCGTAAGGGACAGGGGACCTATGGCTACACCTTC	CASRKGQGTYGYTF	once	TRBV2	TRBJ1-2	TRBD1
TGCAGCGCCGGGGACACTGAAGCTTTCTTT	CSAGDTEAFF	.	TRBV29-1	TRBJ1-1	.
TGTGCCAGCTCACCGAGAATAACAGGGGTTTCTGGAAACACCATATATTTT	CASSPRITGVSGNTIYF	once	TRBV18	TRBJ1-3	TRBD1
TGTGCCAGTAGTATAAATGGAGGGACTGATGAAAAACTGTTTTTT	CASSINGGTDEKLFF	.	TRBV19	TRBJ1-4	.
TGTGCCAGCACCTCGACAGGGGGAAACACTGAAGCTTTCTTT	CASTSTGGNTEAFF	.	TRBV6-5	TRBJ1-1	TRBD1
TGCAGCGTTGAGTCAGGGATCGGGGAAGCTTTCTTT	CSVESGIGEAFF	.	TRBV29-1	TRBJ1-1	.
TGTGCCCTCGGGAGAGGGGATACGCAGTATTTT	CALGRGDTQYF	.	TRBV10-3	TRBJ2-3	.
TGTGCCATCAGTGAAGACAGGGGGATTAATGAAAAACTGTTTTTT	CAISEDRGINEKLFF	.	TRBV10-3	TRBJ1-4	TRBD1
TGTGCCAGCAGCTTAGAAGGACAGGGATTATCGCCCCAGCATTTT	CASSLEGQGLSPQHF	.	TRBV7-2	TRBJ1-5	TRBD1
TGTGCCAGCAGGGCGGGAGGGAGCACAGATACGCAGTATTTT	CASRAGGSTDTQYF	.	TRBV5-4	TRBJ2-3	TRBD2
TGCGCCAGCAGCCGGCTTAGGAGGGACACCGGGGAGCTGTTTTTT	CASSRLRRDTGELFF	.	TRBV5-1	TRBJ2-2	.
TGTGCCAGCAGCTTAGAAGCAGGGTCCGGAAACACCATATATTTT	CASSLEAGSGNTIYF	.	TRBV7-9	TRBJ1-3	.
TGTGCCAGCAGCTTAGACAGGGGGAAGACCCAGTACTTC	CASSLDRGKTQYF	.	TRBV7-2	TRBJ2-5	TRBD1
TGTGCCAGCAGCTCAAACGACAGGGTGGTTATCAATGAGCAGTTCTTC	CASSSNDRVVINEQFF	.	TRBV7-9	TRBJ2-1	TRBD1
TGTGCCAGCAGCTCTGGGAGGGGGGTAAGAGATACGCAGTATTTT	CASSSGRGVRDTQYF	.	TRBV7-7	TRBJ2-3	.
TGTGCCAGTAGTACTGGACAGGGGGTAGGTGAAAAACTGTTTTTT	CASSTGQGVGEKLFF	few	TRBV19	TRBJ1-4	TRBD1
TGTGCCAGCAGCGTAGCTCCCTACAATGAGCAGTTCTTC	CASSVAPYNEQFF	.	TRBV9	TRBJ2-1	.